The 29 T cell receptor beta chains reported below all come from one sample, sequenced in a study of T cells in women clearing cervical HPV infection. This table comes from immunoSEQ multiplex PCR, and its TCRdb copy is limited to in-frame clones, with some not included. The repertoire shows 42,000 or so clones; the top ten hold 4.5% to 5.5%. Sequenced material: blood buffy coat. The receptors here all came from a woman aged 18-70 years with a cervical HPV16 infection that either progressed to CIN3+ or cleared (not recorded which).

To note about this clone: Read data end 3 residues before the CDR3 end; the end is taken from the germline J gene. The chain combines TRBV5-1 with TRBJ2-5, with D uncertain. Trimming removed 2 bases at V and 3 bases at J, with 8 bases between. CDR3 length: 13 residues. Germline CDR1 is SGHRS and CDR2 is YFSETQ. This CDR3 is CASSLTTKETQYF. The DNA read from the CDR3 is TGCGCCAGCAGCTTAACTACAAAAGAGACC.

The CDR3 reads CASSIAGQAHEKLFF. CDR3 DNA (partial): TGTGCCAGTAGTATAGCTGGACAGGCCCATGAAAAA. V and J are TRBV19 and TRBJ1-4, with 7 nucleotides matching TRBD1. The missing CDR3 end, 3 residues past where the read stops, is filled in from the germline J gene. The CDR3 extends over 15 amino acids. The V segment lost 1 base and the J segment 6 bases; nucleotides outside the gene matches: 5. Germline V lookup: CDR1 LNHDA, CDR2 SQIVND (reference sequence).

In the case of this clone: The read is 3 residues too short to cover the CDR3 end, so that end is filled in from the germline J gene. V and J are TRBV7-8 and TRBJ1-2; D remains ambiguous. The CDR3 spans 13 residues. Trimming stripped 5 bases from V and 4 bases from J, with 11 bases between. CDR1 is SGHVS, CDR2 FQNEAQ, per germline. CDR3 region: CASSLKSSYGYTF. CDR3 bases read: TGTGCCAGCAGCCTAAAAAGTAGCTATGGC. Full variable domain (missing parts from reference TRBV7-8 and TRBJ1-2): GAGVSQSPRYKVAKRGQDVALRCDPISGHVSLFWYQQALGQGPEFLTYFQNEAQLDKSGLPSDRFFAERPEGSVSTLKIQRTQQEDSAVYLCASSLKSSYGYTFGSGTRLTVV.

Details on this clone: Read data end 3 residues before the CDR3 end; the end is taken from the germline J gene. The chain carries TRBV29-1 and TRBJ2-3, with 9 bases fitting TRBD2. The CDR3 covers 14 residues. With 5 bases clipped from V and 1 base from J, the junction kept 4 bases outside the gene matches. In germline, CDR1 is SQVTM, CDR2 ANQGSEA. The CDR3 DNA, read in part, is TGCAGCGTTACCTTAGCGGGGGGCACAGATACG. Residues: CSVTLAGGTDT. The complete CDR3 sequence is CSVTLAGGTDTQYF.

Worth noting for this clone: Read data end 3 residues before the CDR3 end; the end is taken from the germline J gene. The chain has TRBV5-1 and TRBJ2-5; D is ambiguous. Deletions cut 0 bases from V and 5 bases from J, with 5 bases between. The CDR3 covers 12 residues. CDR1 and CDR2 (germline): SGHRS, YFSETQ. CDR3 amino acids: CASSLEGETQYF. The covered CDR3 bases are TGCGCCAGCAGCTTGGAAGGGGAGACC.

The part of the CDR3 DNA that was read is TGTGCCAGCAGTGCTAATAGCGGGGGGGGTAGGACCGGGGAG. It encodes CASSANSGGGRTGE. In full, the CDR3 is CASSANSGGGRTGELFF. V and J are TRBV2 and TRBJ2-2, with 11 bases that match TRBD2. The read ends 3 residues shy of where the CDR3 ends; the end is completed using the germline J gene. The trim removed 4 bases at V and 5 bases at J, leaving 9 bases unmatched. CDR3 size: 17 residues. CDR1 and CDR2 (germline): SNHLY, FYNNEI.

In the case of this clone: The CDR3 end lies 3 residues beyond the end of the read and is filled in from the germline J gene. The rearrangement uses TRBV20-1 and TRBJ2-3, with 10 bases that match TRBD2. The CDR3 is 17 residues long. The V segment lost 0 bases and the J segment 1 base; nucleotides outside the gene matches: 7. Germline CDR1 reads DFQATT; CDR2 reads SNEGSKA (reference sequence). CDR3 in amino acids: CSARDPPSGGGTDTQYF. The sequenced CDR3 bases are TGCAGTGCTAGAGATCCGCCTAGCGGGGGTGGCACAGATACG.

Notes on this clone: The CDR3 goes on 3 residues after the read ends, and that part is filled in from the germline J gene. V usage is TRBV18 and J usage is TRBJ1-1, with D perhaps TRBD1 (6 bases). The CDR3 contains 14 residues. Germline CDR1 is KGHSH and CDR2 is LQKENI. Trimming removed 2 bases at V and 5 bases at J, with 12 bases between. CDR3 protein: CASSPRTVGTEAFF. The covered CDR3 bases are TGTGCCAGCTCACCAAGGACAGTTGGGACTGAA.

In regard to this clone: The read is 3 residues too short to cover the CDR3 end, so that end is filled in from the germline J gene. The chain joins TRBV2 to TRBJ2-3; D perhaps matches TRBD2 (5 bases). CDR3 length: 15 amino acids. From germline, CDR1 is SNHLY and CDR2 FYNNEI. Trimming took 3 bases from V and 1 from J, leaving 11 bases between them. The covered CDR3 bases are TGTGCCAGCAGTGAGGCCGGGGTTGGCACAGATACG. Its protein is CASSEAGVGTDT. The whole CDR3 reads CASSEAGVGTDTQYF.

Note on this clone: The read gets to within 3 residues of the CDR3 end, and the germline J gene fills in the rest. This chain links TRBV5-4 with TRBJ1-2, with TRBD1 matching over 12 bases. Germline loops: CDR1 SGHNT, CDR2 YYREEE (reference sequence). The CDR3 runs to 15 residues. V gave up 2 bases and J gave up 7 bases; unmatched junction bases: 6. CDR3 protein: CASSFQGTGGRGYTF. CDR3 DNA, as far as it was read: TGTGCCAGCAGCTTCCAGGGGACAGGGGGCCGTGGC.

A word on this clone: The observed sequence ends 3 residues before the CDR3 terminus, with the missing tail filled in from the germline J gene. The rearrangement joins TRBV12-3 or TRBV12-4 to TRBJ2-7; 7 bases are a match to TRBD2. Losses at the gene ends were 6 bases for V and 2 bases for J; bases not matched to a gene: 4. The CDR3 covers 13 residues. The CDR3: CASRQSGAYEQYF. Incomplete CDR3 DNA: TGTGCCAGCAGACAAAGCGGGGCCTACGAG.

Worth noting for this clone: The read falls 3 residues short of the CDR3 end, and the missing part is taken from the germline J gene. V and J are TRBV10-3 and TRBJ2-2, with 12 bases aligning to TRBD2. The CDR3 totals 16 residues. Germline lookup yields CDR1 ENHRY and CDR2 SYGVKD. The ends lost 7 bases at V and 1 base at J; junction bases unmatched: 4. CDR3 region: CAITTSGGENTGELFF. The part of the CDR3 DNA that was read is TGTGCCATCACGACTAGCGGGGGAGAGAACACCGGGGAG.

As regards this clone: The missing CDR3 end, 3 residues past where the read stops, is filled in from the germline J gene. The V and J genes are TRBV7-2 and TRBJ2-7, with TRBD1 as a possible D gene (5 bases). This CDR3 is 12 amino acids long. Germline CDR1 reads SGHTA; CDR2 reads FQGNSA. The V end was cut by 4 bases, the J end by 3 bases, with 7 bases between. The DNA read from the CDR3 is TGTGCCAGCAGCTCTCAGGGCTACGAG. Translation gives CASSSQGYE. The CDR3, in full, reads CASSSQGYEQYF. Complete variable domain (other parts from reference TRBV7-2 and TRBJ2-7): GAGVSQSPSNKVTEKGKDVELRCDPISGHTALYWYRQSLGQGLEFLIYFQGNSAPDKSGLPSDRFSAERTGGSVSTLTIQRTQQEDSAVYLCASSSQGYEQYFGPGTRLTVT.

In regard to this clone: The read halts 3 residues ahead of the CDR3 end, with the missing end drawn from the germline J gene. The V gene is TRBV11-2, the J gene TRBJ2-3, with 9 bases that match TRBD2. The CDR3 has 15 amino acids. The J segment lost 4 bases and the V segment lost 10 bases, leaving 12 bases of the junction unmatched. CDR1 SGHAT and CDR2 FQNNGV come from the germline V gene. CDR3 bases read: TGTGCCACATCCCCCCGGCGGGGGGGCGCAGATACG. It codes for CATSPRRGGADT. The entire CDR3 is CATSPRRGGADTQYF.

To note about this clone: The read terminates 3 residues before the CDR3 end, so the remaining end is supplied by the germline J gene. This chain connects TRBV30 to TRBJ1-5; maybe TRBD1 (5 bases). Trimming took off 0 bases at V and 3 bases at J, with 12 bases between the two ends. There are 15 residues in the CDR3. Germline CDR1 reads GTSNPN; CDR2 reads SVGIG (reference sequence). CDR3 residues: CAWSVRGSLNQPQHF. The part of the CDR3 DNA that was read is TGTGCCTGGAGTGTAAGGGGAAGCCTCAATCAGCCC.

As to this clone: The CDR3 end lies 3 residues beyond the end of the read and is filled in from the germline J gene. The V gene is TRBV12-3 or TRBV12-4, the J gene TRBJ1-4, with 7 bases matching TRBD1. The CDR3 totals 12 residues. The ends lost 8 bases at V and 8 bases at J; junction bases unmatched: 5. CDR3 DNA (partial): TGTGCCAGCGGCAGGGGGAAAGAAAAA. Translating gives CASGRGKEK. The full CDR3 is CASGRGKEKLFF.

For this clone: The CDR3 end lies 3 residues beyond the end of the read and is filled in from the germline J gene. J is TRBJ2-2 and V is TRBV20-1; tentative D call: TRBD2 (7 bases). Germline-derived CDR1 and CDR2 are DFQATT and SNEGSKA (reference sequence). CDR3 size: 15 residues. The ends were cut back, 0 bases at V and 6 bases at J, with 14 bases in the middle. The CDR3 DNA, read in part, is TGCAGTGCTAGAGACTATGGGGGGGGGCCCGGGGAG. It is translated as CSARDYGGGPGE. The whole CDR3 sequence is CSARDYGGGPGELFF.

Turning to this clone: The CDR3 end falls 3 residues outside the read, so it is completed with the germline J gene. The V gene is TRBV12-3 or TRBV12-4, the J gene TRBJ2-5; tentative D call: TRBD2 (6 bases). V shed 5 bases and J shed 4 bases, with 14 bases lying between them. The CDR3 is made up of 14 amino acids. The sequenced CDR3 bases are TGTGCCAGCAGTAACTCGGGGGTCGGAGAGACC. It is translated as CASSNSGVGET. The CDR3 in full is CASSNSGVGETQYF.

For this clone: Sequencing ends 3 residues short of the CDR3 end; the germline J gene provides the rest. The gene calls are TRBV20-1 and TRBJ2-1; TRBD1 aligns across 7 bases. Trimming at V came to 0 bases and at J to 4 bases, leaving 9 bases not matched to a gene. There are 16 residues in the CDR3. Germline CDR1 is DFQATT and CDR2 is SNEGSKA (reference sequence). The sequenced part of the CDR3 DNA is TGCAGTGCTAGAGATTCCCTGACAGGGCCTTACAATGAG. Translated: CSARDSLTGPYNE. In full, the CDR3 reads CSARDSLTGPYNEQFF.

Worth noting for this clone: The read ends 3 residues before the CDR3 terminus; that terminus is restored from the germline J gene. V usage is TRBV6-1 and J usage is TRBJ1-5, with D unresolved. In germline, CDR1 is MNHNS, CDR2 SASEGT. V was pared by 0 bases and J by 0 bases, with 15 bases between. There are 18 residues in the CDR3. The CDR3 here is CASSEARIADDSNQPQHF. The covered CDR3 bases are TGTGCCAGCAGTGAAGCGAGGATAGCAGATGATAGCAATCAGCCC.

Points on this clone: The read ends 3 residues before the CDR3 terminus; that terminus is restored from the germline J gene. The chain employs TRBV7-9 and TRBJ2-7, with D tentatively TRBD1 (7 bases). V lost 5 bases and J lost 1, with 15 bases in between. The CDR3 consists of 15 residues. The germline gives CDR1 SEHNR, CDR2 FQNEAQ (reference sequence). Here the CDR3 reads CASSIDREASYEQYF. The part of the CDR3 DNA that was read is TGTGCCAGCAGCATCGACAGGGAGGCTTCCTACGAG.

On this clone: The read ends 3 residues before the CDR3 terminus; that terminus is restored from the germline J gene. The chain links TRBV5-1 to TRBJ2-5; the match to TRBD1 covers 7 bases. Germline CDR1 reads SGHRS; CDR2 reads YFSETQ. Losses at the gene ends were 4 bases for V and 5 bases for J; bases not matched to a gene: 11. This CDR3 is 15 amino acids long. CDR3: CASSLRDSRQETQYF. CDR3 DNA, as far as it was read: TGCGCCAGCAGCCTACGGGACAGTCGGCAGGAGACC.

As to this clone: Read data end 3 residues before the CDR3 end; the end is taken from the germline J gene. The V and J genes are TRBV20-1 and TRBJ1-3, with a possible D match to TRBD1 (6 bases). The germline CDR1 and CDR2 sequences are DFQATT and SNEGSKA (reference sequence). Trimming shortened V by 3 bases and J by 3 bases, and 12 bases separated the two germline ends. The length of the CDR3 is 14 residues. The CDR3 sequence: CSARDSSGGNTIYF. The part of the CDR3 DNA that was read is TGCAGTGCTAGGGACAGTTCGGGTGGAAACACC.

About this clone itself: The CDR3 end lies 3 residues beyond the end of the read and is filled in from the germline J gene. V usage is TRBV6-2 or TRBV6-3 and J usage is TRBJ2-7, with a tentative D call TRBD1 (5 bases). Germline V gene lookup returns CDR1 MNHEY and CDR2 SVGEGT. The CDR3 has 13 amino acids. The V end lost 6 bases, the J end lost 4 bases, and 13 bases lay between the germline ends. The CDR3 reads CASRRPDTYEQYF. The covered CDR3 bases are TGTGCCAGCAGGCGACCGGACACTTACGAG.

With respect to this clone: The CDR3 goes on 3 residues after the read ends, and that part is filled in from the germline J gene. The J gene is TRBJ2-1, the V gene TRBV10-3, with D unclear. The CDR3 covers 13 residues. Germline loops: CDR1 ENHRY, CDR2 SYGVKD. V dropped 3 bases and J dropped 5 bases, with 8 bases sitting between them. CDR3 bases read: TGTGCCATCAGTGAAGGCATAAACAATGAG. Protein sequence: CAISEGINNE. The whole CDR3 region reads CAISEGINNEQFF.

About this clone: The CDR3 goes on 3 residues after the read ends, and that part is filled in from the germline J gene. The chain uses TRBV18 and TRBJ2-5, with TRBD1 identical over 8 bases. There are 13 residues in the CDR3. The V segment lost 2 bases and the J segment 5 bases; nucleotides outside the gene matches: 1. The V gene's germline CDR1 is KGHSH and CDR2 LQKENI. The chain's CDR3 is CASSPGDRETQYF. The sequenced part of the CDR3 DNA is TGTGCCAGCTCACCAGGGGACAGGGAGACC.

A remark on this clone: The read falls 3 residues short of the CDR3 end, and the missing part is taken from the germline J gene. The V gene is TRBV2, the J gene TRBJ1-1, with D maybe TRBD1 (5 bases). The germline V and J ends were trimmed by 9 bases and 1 base, with 12 bases remaining between them. CDR1 SNHLY and CDR2 FYNNEI come from the germline V gene. This CDR3 contains 13 residues. CDR3 DNA, as far as it was read: TGTGCCAGTCACCGGGACTGGAACACTGAA. As protein: CASHRDWNTE. The complete CDR3 sequence is CASHRDWNTEAFF.

About this clone itself: Read data end 3 residues before the CDR3 end; the end is taken from the germline J gene. V and J are TRBV5-4 and TRBJ1-2; 8 bases are shared with TRBD1. In germline, CDR1 is SGHNT, CDR2 YYREEE (reference sequence). The J segment lost 3 bases and the V segment lost 9 bases, leaving 7 bases of the junction unmatched. There are 13 residues in the CDR3. CDR3 DNA (partial): TGTGCCACCCAATTACAGGGGGACTATGGC. Residues: CATQLQGDYG. In full, the CDR3 is CATQLQGDYGYTF.

This CDR3 is CASSMRGGQETQYF. The sequenced CDR3 bases are TGTGCCAGTAGTATGAGGGGGGGGCAAGAGACC. The V call is TRBV19, the J call TRBJ2-5; tentative D call: TRBD2 (7 bases). The CDR3 end is not reached by the read, which stops 3 residues before it; the germline J gene fills it in. The CDR3 length is 14 residues. V gave up 3 bases and J gave up 2 bases, with 10 bases separating them. Germline V CDR1 and CDR2: LNHDA, SQIVND (reference sequence).